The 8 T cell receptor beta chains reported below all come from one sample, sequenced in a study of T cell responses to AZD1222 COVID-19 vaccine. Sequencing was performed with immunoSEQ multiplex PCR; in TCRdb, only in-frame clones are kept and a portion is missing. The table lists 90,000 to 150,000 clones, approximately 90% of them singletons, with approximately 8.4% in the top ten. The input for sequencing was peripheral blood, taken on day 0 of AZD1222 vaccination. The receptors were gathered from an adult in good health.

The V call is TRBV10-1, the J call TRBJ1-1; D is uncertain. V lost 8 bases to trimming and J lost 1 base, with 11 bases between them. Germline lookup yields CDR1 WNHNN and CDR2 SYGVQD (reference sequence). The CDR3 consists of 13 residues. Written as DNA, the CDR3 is TGCGCCAGCGCCTCGGTTCGGAACACTGAAGCTTTCTTT. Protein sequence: CASASVRNTEAFF.

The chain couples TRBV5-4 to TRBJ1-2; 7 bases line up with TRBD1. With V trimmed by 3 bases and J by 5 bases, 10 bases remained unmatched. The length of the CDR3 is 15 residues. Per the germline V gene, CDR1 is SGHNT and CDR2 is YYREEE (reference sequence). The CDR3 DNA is TGTGCCAGCAGCTCCCCATCAGGGGGGAATTATGGCTACACCTTC. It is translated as CASSSPSGGNYGYTF.

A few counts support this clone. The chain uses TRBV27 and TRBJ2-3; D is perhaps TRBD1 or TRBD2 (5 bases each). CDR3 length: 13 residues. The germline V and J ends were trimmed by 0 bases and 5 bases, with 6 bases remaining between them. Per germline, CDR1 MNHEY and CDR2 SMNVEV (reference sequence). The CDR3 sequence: CASSLSRGDTQYF. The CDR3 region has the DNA TGTGCCAGCAGTTTATCGAGGGGAGATACGCAGTATTTT.

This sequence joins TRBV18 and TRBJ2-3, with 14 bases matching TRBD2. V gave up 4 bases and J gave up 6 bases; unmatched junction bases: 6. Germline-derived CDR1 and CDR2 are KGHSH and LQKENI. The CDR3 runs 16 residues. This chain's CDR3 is CASSQGLAGGVDTQYF. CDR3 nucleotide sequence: TGTGCCAGCTCACAAGGACTAGCGGGAGGTGTGGATACGCAGTATTTT.

The CDR3 nucleotides read TGTGCCAGCAGCCAGACTAGCGGGCCTTCCTACGAGCAGTACTTC. Protein product: CASSQTSGPSYEQYF. This chain uses TRBV28 with TRBJ2-7; TRBD2 aligns across 10 bases. Germline V CDR1 and CDR2: MDHEN, SYDVKM. Trimming took 6 bases from V and 1 from J; bases not matched to a gene: 6. The CDR3 contains 15 residues. The variable domain in full, completed from reference TRBV28 and TRBJ2-7, reads DVKVTQSSRYLVKRTGEKVFLECVQDMDHENMFWYRQDPGLGLRLIYFSYDVKMKEKGDIPEGYSVSREKKERFSLILESASTNQTSMYLCASSQTSGPSYEQYFGPGTRLTVT.

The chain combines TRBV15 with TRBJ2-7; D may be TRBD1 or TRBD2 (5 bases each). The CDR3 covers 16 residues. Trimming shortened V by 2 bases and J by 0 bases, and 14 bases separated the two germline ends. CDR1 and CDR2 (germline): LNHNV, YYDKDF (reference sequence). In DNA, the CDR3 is TGTGCCACCAGCAGAACCACCGGGACGGCCTCCTACGAGCAGTACTTC. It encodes CATSRTTGTASYEQYF.

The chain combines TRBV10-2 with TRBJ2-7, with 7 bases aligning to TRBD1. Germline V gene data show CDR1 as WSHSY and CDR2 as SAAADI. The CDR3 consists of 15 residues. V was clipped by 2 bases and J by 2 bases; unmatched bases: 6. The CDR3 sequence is CASSERMTGPYEQYF. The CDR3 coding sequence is TGCGCCAGCAGTGAGCGGATGACAGGGCCCTACGAGCAGTACTTC.

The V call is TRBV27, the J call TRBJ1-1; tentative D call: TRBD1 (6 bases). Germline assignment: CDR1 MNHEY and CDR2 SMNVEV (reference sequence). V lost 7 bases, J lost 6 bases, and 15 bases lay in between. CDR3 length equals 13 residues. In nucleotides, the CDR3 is TGTGCCAGCATGGCCAGGGGAGGAGCTGAAGCTTTCTTT. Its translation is CASMARGGAEAFF.